This is a list of T cell receptor beta chains from one sample in a study of Ad26.COV2.S vaccination and SARS-CoV-2 variants. Profiling relied on immunoSEQ multiplex PCR, and the TCRdb table lists in-frame clones only, not all of them. The sample includes around 400,000 clones, 70% to 90% of them seen just once. Source: peripheral blood, taken in a trial of Ad26.COV2.S vaccine versus placebo. Every receptor here comes from a person between 18 and 60 years old who received the Ad26.COV2.S COVID-19 vaccine or a placebo. Both conserved end residues are part of each CDR3. D genes are given only for firm matches. Some rows have no size entry. The others give once, few or many, or a class for an expanded clone.

J gene,V gene,clone size,CDR3 length,D gene,CDR3 DNA,CDR3 protein
TRBJ1-5,TRBV3-1/TRBV3-2,NA,15,NA,TGTGCCAGCAGCCGTCCCGCATTCCGCAATCAGCCCCAGCATTTT,CASSRPAFRNQPQHF
TRBJ1-1,TRBV19,NA,18,NA,TGTGCCAGTAGTATAGGATTGTCCAGGGTCCGATCGGACACTGAAGCTTTCTTT,CASSIGLSRVRSDTEAFF
TRBJ1-3,TRBV28,NA,17,TRBD1,TGTGCCAGCAACATATTCGGACAGGGGGCTTCCGGAAACACCATATATTTT,CASNIFGQGASGNTIYF
TRBJ1-1,TRBV4-3,NA,14,NA,TGCGCCAGCAGCCACTCACAGGGCGCTACTGAAGCTTTCTTT,CASSHSQGATEAFF
TRBJ1-1,TRBV18,NA,15,NA,TGTGCCAGCTCACCTACGCAGCTAATGAACACTGAAGCTTTCTTT,CASSPTQLMNTEAFF
TRBJ1-3,TRBV19,NA,15,NA,TGTGCCAGTAGTGGCAGGAACCCCTCTGGAAACACCATATATTTT,CASSGRNPSGNTIYF
TRBJ2-7,TRBV7-9,NA,18,NA,TGTGCCAGCAGCTCTAGGGAGCCTCGGGGGACAGCATCCTACGAGCAGTACTTC,CASSSREPRGTASYEQYF
TRBJ1-2,TRBV7-2,once,14,NA,TGTGCCAGCATCGACACCCAGTCGAACTATGGCTACACCTTC,CASIDTQSNYGYTF
TRBJ1-5,TRBV5-7,NA,15,TRBD1,TGTGCCAGCAGCCCCGGGACAGGGTACGACGAGCCCCAGCATTTT,CASSPGTGYDEPQHF
TRBJ2-7,TRBV4-1,NA,15,TRBD2,TGCGCCAGCAGCTCGGCGGGCGGGAGGAGGAGCGAGCAGTACTTC,CASSSAGGRRSEQYF
TRBJ1-3,TRBV6-5,NA,13,NA,TGTGCCAGCAGACCTAATCGGGGGTCCACCATATATTTT,CASRPNRGSTIYF
TRBJ2-1,TRBV6-5,NA,15,TRBD2,TGTGCCAGCAGTTCGACTAGCGGAGCCTACAATGAGCAGTTCTTC,CASSSTSGAYNEQFF
TRBJ2-2,TRBV9,NA,15,NA,TGTGCCAGCAGCCTCGACGGGCCGCCCACCGGGGAGCTGTTTTTT,CASSLDGPPTGELFF
TRBJ2-7,TRBV10-3,NA,14,TRBD2,TGTGCCATCAGTGAACTAGCGGGATCCTACGAGCAGTACTTC,CAISELAGSYEQYF
TRBJ1-3,TRBV18,NA,14,NA,TGTGCCAGCTCACAGGAGAGCTCTGGAAACACCATATATTTT,CASSQESSGNTIYF
TRBJ2-2,TRBV19,NA,14,TRBD1,TGTGCCAGTCATGGGACAGGGGGCTCCGGGGAGCTGTTTTTT,CASHGTGGSGELFF
TRBJ1-2,TRBV5-6,NA,14,TRBD1,TGTGCCAGCAGCGACAGACAGGGTCACTATGGCTACACCTTC,CASSDRQGHYGYTF
TRBJ1-1,TRBV11-2,many,15,TRBD1,TGTGCCAGCAGCTCCGCGACAGGGAAGAACACTGAAGCTTTCTTT,CASSSATGKNTEAFF
TRBJ2-1,TRBV18,NA,11,NA,TGTGCCAGCTCACCCAGCTATGAGCAGTTCTTC,CASSPSYEQFF
TRBJ2-7,TRBV7-6,NA,14,TRBD1,TGTGCCAGCAGCGCACGACAGGGCTCCTACGAGCAGTACTTC,CASSARQGSYEQYF
TRBJ2-7,TRBV5-6,few,13,NA,TGTGCCAGCAGCTTAGGGACGAAGTACGAGCAGTACTTC,CASSLGTKYEQYF
TRBJ2-7,TRBV29-1,NA,13,NA,TGCAGCGTTGAAGATCCAGACCGCTACGAGCAGTACTTC,CSVEDPDRYEQYF
TRBJ2-7,TRBV11-1,few,14,NA,TGTGCCAGCAGCTTACAGGGGTTACCCTACGAGCAGTACTTC,CASSLQGLPYEQYF
TRBJ1-5,TRBV3-1/TRBV3-2,NA,16,TRBD1,TGTGCCAGCAGCCCCGGGACAGGGGTTAGCAATCAGCCCCAGCATTTT,CASSPGTGVSNQPQHF
TRBJ2-7,TRBV11-2,NA,14,TRBD1,TGTGCCAGCAGCTTCGACAGGGCCGCGTACGAGCAGTACTTC,CASSFDRAAYEQYF
TRBJ2-5,TRBV28,NA,16,TRBD1,TGTGCCAGCACCGACGGGACAGTAAACTTTCAAGAGACCCAGTACTTC,CASTDGTVNFQETQYF
TRBJ1-6,TRBV11-3,NA,14,NA,TGTGCCAGCAGCTACCGGGCGGATAATTCACCCCTCCACTTT,CASSYRADNSPLHF
TRBJ2-3,TRBV6-4,NA,15,TRBD1,TGTGCCAGCAGTGGACAGGGAACTAGCACAGATACGCAGTATTTT,CASSGQGTSTDTQYF
TRBJ2-1,TRBV7-9,NA,14,TRBD2,TGTGCCAGCAGCTCTAGCGGGGGGACGGGTGAGCAGTTCTTC,CASSSSGGTGEQFF
TRBJ2-1,TRBV25-1,NA,18,NA,TGTGCCAGCAGTGATGCTCCCACCCCTCAGGACGGATACAATGAGCAGTTCTTC,CASSDAPTPQDGYNEQFF
TRBJ2-5,TRBV27,few,17,TRBD2,TGTGCCAGCAGTTTAGGGGCTAGCGGGAGGGCCCGGGAGACCCAGTACTTC,CASSLGASGRARETQYF
TRBJ1-5,TRBV10-3,NA,17,NA,TGTGCCACAAGGGAAGCAGAAGAGTCAATAGCTAATCAGCCCCAGCATTTT,CATREAEESIANQPQHF
TRBJ2-2,TRBV2,NA,15,NA,TGTGCCAGCAGTGATAGCGGAGGGGACACCGGGGAGCTGTTTTTT,CASSDSGGDTGELFF
TRBJ2-7,TRBV7-3,NA,15,TRBD1,TGTGCCAGCAGCGAACGCCCGGGACAGTCCTACGAGCAGTACTTC,CASSERPGQSYEQYF
TRBJ1-3,TRBV6-5,few,13,NA,TGTGCCACCTCCGGGGTACTTGGAAACACCATATATTTT,CATSGVLGNTIYF
TRBJ2-1,TRBV5-4,once,15,TRBD2,TGTGCCAGCAGCCCCCGCGGGAGGGCCGACAATGAGCAGTTCTTC,CASSPRGRADNEQFF
TRBJ2-3,TRBV5-6,few,13,NA,TGTGCCAGCAGCTTGCTGTTAACAGATACGCAGTATTTT,CASSLLLTDTQYF
TRBJ1-5,TRBV28,few,14,NA,TGTGCCAGCAGTTTGAGTCTTATCAATCAGCCCCAGCATTTT,CASSLSLINQPQHF
TRBJ1-4,TRBV4-1,NA,14,NA,TGCGCCAGCAGCCAAGGGACAAGTAATGAAAAACTGTTTTTT,CASSQGTSNEKLFF
TRBJ2-7,TRBV6-5,NA,10,NA,TGTGCCAGCTCTGCCTACGAGCAGTACTTC,CASSAYEQYF
TRBJ1-1,TRBV27,once,13,NA,TGTGCCAGCAGTTTAGCGGGGGGCACTGAAGCTTTCTTT,CASSLAGGTEAFF
TRBJ2-2,TRBV5-1,NA,15,NA,TGCGCCAGCAGCTTCGGGCAGTCGAACACCGGGGAGCTGTTTTTT,CASSFGQSNTGELFF
TRBJ2-1,TRBV5-1,NA,15,NA,TGCGCCAGCCGTTACGAGCAGGGATCCTACAATGAGCAGTTCTTC,CASRYEQGSYNEQFF
TRBJ2-7,TRBV27,NA,15,NA,TGTGCCAGCAGTTTATCGATAACAGTTACTAACGAGCAGTACTTC,CASSLSITVTNEQYF